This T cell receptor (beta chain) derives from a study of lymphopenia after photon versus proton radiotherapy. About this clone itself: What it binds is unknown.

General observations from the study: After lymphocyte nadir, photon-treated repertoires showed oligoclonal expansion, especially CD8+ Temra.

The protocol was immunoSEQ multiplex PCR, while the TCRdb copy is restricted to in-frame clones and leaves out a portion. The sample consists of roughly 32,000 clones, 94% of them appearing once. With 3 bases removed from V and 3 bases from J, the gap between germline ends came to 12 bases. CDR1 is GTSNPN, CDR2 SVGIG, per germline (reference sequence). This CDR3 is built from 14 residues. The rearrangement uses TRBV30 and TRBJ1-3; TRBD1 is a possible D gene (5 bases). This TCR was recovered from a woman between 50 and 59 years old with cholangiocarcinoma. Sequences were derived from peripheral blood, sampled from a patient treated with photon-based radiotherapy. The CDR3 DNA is TGTGCCTGGAGAACAGGCGTCGTTGGAAACACCATATATTTT. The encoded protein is CAWRTGVVGNTIYF.